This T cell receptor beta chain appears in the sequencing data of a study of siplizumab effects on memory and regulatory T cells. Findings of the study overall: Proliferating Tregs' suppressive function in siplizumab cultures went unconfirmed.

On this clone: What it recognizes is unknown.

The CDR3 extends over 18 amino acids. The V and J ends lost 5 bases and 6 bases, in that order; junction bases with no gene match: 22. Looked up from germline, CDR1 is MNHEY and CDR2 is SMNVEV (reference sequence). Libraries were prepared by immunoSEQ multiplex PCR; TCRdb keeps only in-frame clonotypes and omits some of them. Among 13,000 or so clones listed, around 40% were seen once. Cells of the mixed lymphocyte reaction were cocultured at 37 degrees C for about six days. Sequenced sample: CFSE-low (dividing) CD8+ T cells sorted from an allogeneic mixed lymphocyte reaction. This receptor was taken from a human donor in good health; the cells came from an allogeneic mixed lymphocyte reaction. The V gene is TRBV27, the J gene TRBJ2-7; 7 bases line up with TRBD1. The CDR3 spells CASSILNTQGVEYSEQYF. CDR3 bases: TGTGCCAGCAGTATACTAAACACGCAGGGGGTGGAGTATAGCGAGCAGTACTTC.